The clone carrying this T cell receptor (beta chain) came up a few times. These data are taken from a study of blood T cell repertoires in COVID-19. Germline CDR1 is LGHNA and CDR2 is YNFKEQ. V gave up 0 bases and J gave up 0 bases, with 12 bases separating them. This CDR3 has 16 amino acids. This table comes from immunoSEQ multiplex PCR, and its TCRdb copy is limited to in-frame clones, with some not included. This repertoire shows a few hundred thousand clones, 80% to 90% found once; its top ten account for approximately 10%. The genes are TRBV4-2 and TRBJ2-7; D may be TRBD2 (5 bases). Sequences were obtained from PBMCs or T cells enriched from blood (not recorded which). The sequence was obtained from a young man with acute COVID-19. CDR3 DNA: TGTGCCAGCAGCCAAGACCGGACTGCGAGCTCCTACGAGCAGTACTTC. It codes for CASSQDRTASSYEQYF.